Listed here are 20 T cell receptor beta chains from one sample, sequenced in a study of post-analysis software for immune sequencing data. Broader study findings: With TRBV5-6, TRBV5-1 and TRBV20-1 included, about five TRBV segments were more frequent in patients than in controls.

These receptors' targets are unknown. The authors incorporated unique molecular identifiers into the TCR beta cDNA libraries. TCRdb passed the PCR reads through MiXCR, listing each CDR3 protein once. The sample has roughly 800,000 distinct CDR3 sequences; just over 45% are singletons. Sequenced input: blood. These receptors were taken from a girl aged 10 to 17 with multiple sclerosis.

This clonotype was detected a few times. J is TRBJ2-1 and V is TRBV20-1; D possibly corresponds to TRBD1 (6 bases). This CDR3 spans 15 amino acids. Trimming left V 5 bases short and J 2 bases short, with 16 bases between. In germline, CDR1 is DFQATT, CDR2 SNEGSKA (reference sequence). CDR3 DNA sequence: TGCAGTGCTTCATGGGGGCAGGTAACCTACAATGAGCAGTTCTTC. As protein: CSASWGQVTYNEQFF.

The V and J genes are TRBV6-5 and TRBJ1-2, with 8 bases matching TRBD1. This CDR3 region has 14 residues. V dropped 7 bases and J dropped 8; count of bases not matched to a gene: 12. In germline, CDR1 is MNHEY, CDR2 SVGAGI. The DNA for the CDR3 is TGTGCCAGCACTCCACCAGGGGGCGGTGGCGGCTACACCTTC. It translates to CASTPPGGGGGYTF.

The chain recombines TRBV9 with TRBJ2-7; TRBD1 aligns across 10 bases. Germline assignment: CDR1 SGDLS and CDR2 YYNGEE. The V and J ends lost 3 bases and 1 base, in that order; junction bases with no gene match: 4. This CDR3 region has 15 residues. CDR3 nucleotides: TGTGCCAGCAGCGACGGGACAGGGGCGTCCTACGAGCAGTACTTC. As protein: CASSDGTGASYEQYF.

The rearrangement links TRBV13 to TRBJ2-5; 10 nucleotides agree with TRBD2. CDR3 length: 18 amino acids. CDR1 PRHDT and CDR2 FYEKMQ come from the germline V gene (reference sequence). V lost 5 bases, J lost 11 bases, and 23 bases stayed unmatched. CDR3 bases: TGTGCCAGCAGCCTGACAGGGGTTCGACGACTAGCGGGCAACCGGCAGTACTTC. It specifies CASSLTGVRRLAGNRQYF.

This clonotype was found once. V usage is TRBV20-1 and J usage is TRBJ2-5; TRBD1 aligns across 11 bases. The DNA end favors TRBJ2-7, so the J call may be wrong. The CDR3 runs to 13 residues. Germline CDR1 DFQATT, CDR2 SNEGSKA (reference sequence). The CDR3 region has the DNA TGCAGTGCCTTACGGACAGGGGGCCACGAGCAGTACTTC. Translation: CSALRTGGHEQYF.

This chain connects TRBV2 to TRBJ2-4; 10 bases line up with TRBD2. There are 13 residues in the CDR3. V lost 9 bases to trimming and J lost 13 bases; unmatched junction nucleotides: 12. Germline V gene sequence: CDR1 SNHLY, CDR2 FYNNEI. The CDR3 DNA sequence: TGTGCCAGTCAGAGGACTAGCGGCGGGGAGCAGTACTTC. Encoded protein: CASQRTSGGEQYF.

Of note for this clonotype: The junction departs from germline at one end; a sequencing error may be responsible. V usage is TRBV29-1 and J usage is TRBJ2-1; D remains ambiguous. Per germline, CDR1 SQVTM and CDR2 ANQGSEA. The length of the CDR3 is 13 residues. CDR3 DNA sequence: TGCAGCGTTGAAGTAATAGCCTACAGTGAGCAGTTCTTC. Protein: CSVEVIAYSEQFF.

This clonotype was seen only a few times. The chain is built from TRBV29-1 and TRBJ2-7; TRBD1 agrees at 8 bases. Per the germline V gene, CDR1 is SQVTM and CDR2 is ANQGSEA. The CDR3 loop spans 12 amino acids. V was clipped by 7 bases and J by 5 bases; unmatched bases: 7. CDR3 amino acids: CSARTGFDEQYF. CDR3 DNA: TGCAGCGCCAGGACAGGGTTCGACGAGCAGTACTTC.

The V and J genes are TRBV20-1 and TRBJ2-3; TRBD1 or TRBD2 may be the D gene (5 bases each). The V gene's germline CDR1 is DFQATT and CDR2 SNEGSKA (reference sequence). V was trimmed by 0 bases and J by 4 bases, leaving 17 bases between them. CDR3 length equals 16 residues. The CDR3 region has the DNA TGCAGTGCTAGAGATCAGGGCAGGAGCGGCGCAGATACGCAGTATTTT. It codes for CSARDQGRSGADTQYF.

In its sample, this clonotype was seen a few times. The J gene is TRBJ1-1, the V gene TRBV29-1; D gene unclear. Germline V gene data show CDR1 as SQVTM and CDR2 as ANQGSEA. This CDR3 has 13 amino acids. V lost 2 bases and J lost 1, with 8 bases in between. The CDR3 DNA is TGCAGCGTTGAAACCACCACGAACACTGAAGCTTTCTTT. Its protein is CSVETTTNTEAFF.

The chain recombines TRBV12-3 or TRBV12-4 with TRBJ1-2, with D possibly matching TRBD1 (6 bases). This CDR3 is 14 amino acids long. Trimming pared 2 bases from V and 3 bases from J, leaving 10 bases between. CDR3: CASSLQGPDYGYTF. The CDR3 nucleotides read TGTGCCAGCAGTTTACAGGGGCCCGACTATGGCTACACCTTC.

This sequence joins TRBV4-3 and TRBJ1-1; maybe TRBD1 (5 bases). The V gene's germline CDR1 is LGHNA and CDR2 YSLEER. The CDR3 has 14 amino acids. V lost 2 bases to trimming and J lost 2 bases, with 9 bases between them. Here the CDR3 reads CASSQQGYNTEAFF. CDR3 DNA: TGCGCCAGCAGCCAACAGGGATACAACACTGAAGCTTTCTTT.

The rearrangement links TRBV7-2 to TRBJ1-5, with a weak D call TRBD1 (5 bases). This CDR3 comprises 15 residues. The germline V gene has CDR1 SGHTA and CDR2 FQGNSA. V lost 2 bases and J lost 5, with 13 bases in between. CDR3 loop: CASSLRVGTDQPQHF. In DNA form, the CDR3 reads TGTGCCAGCAGCTTACGGGTAGGGACTGATCAGCCCCAGCATTTT.

This chain connects TRBV7-9 to TRBJ2-4, with D hard to call. Near its end, the DNA agrees better with TRBJ2-7, so the J call may be wrong. Germline CDR1 is SEHNR and CDR2 is FQNEAQ (reference sequence). The CDR3 totals 12 residues. CDR3 protein: CASSFSNDEQYF. CDR3 DNA sequence: TGTGCCAGCAGCTTTTCGAACGACGAGCAGTACTTC.

This clonotype was observed a few times. The gene calls are TRBV10-3 and TRBJ2-1; maybe TRBD2 (5 bases). The germline gives CDR1 ENHRY, CDR2 SYGVKD. This CDR3 comprises 15 residues. Trimming left V 4 bases short and J 2 bases short, with 12 bases between. DNA for the CDR3: TGTGCCATCAGTGTTCAGGCGACTACCTACAATGAGCAGTTCTTC. Translation gives CAISVQATTYNEQFF.

The sample holds a few counts of this clonotype. V gene TRBV3-1 combines with J gene TRBJ2-5; 8 bases agree with TRBD2. Losses at the gene ends were 3 bases for V and 5 bases for J; bases not matched to a gene: 23. The CDR3 is 20 residues long. Germline CDR1 and CDR2: LGHDT and YNNKEL (reference sequence). CDR3 in DNA: TGTGCCAGCAGCCACCAAGATGCGGGGTGGGTAGCGGGGAAGCTGGAGACCCAGTACTTC. Translating it yields CASSHQDAGWVAGKLETQYF.

On this clonotype itself: At one boundary the junction diverges from the germline segment, which might be a read error. The rearrangement uses TRBV7-7 and TRBJ2-3; D is perhaps TRBD1 or TRBD2 (5 bases each). The CDR3 loop spans 15 amino acids. Germline values: CDR1 SSHAT, CDR2 FNYEAQ (reference sequence). Here the CDR3 reads CASSLTPGTTDTQYF. The CDR3 DNA follows: TGTGCTAGCAGCTTAACCCCGGGGACCACAGATACGCAGTATTTT.

The V call is TRBV28, the J call TRBJ2-6; no reliable D call. In germline, CDR1 is MDHEN, CDR2 SYDVKM. Trimming cost V 4 bases and J 4 bases, with 11 bases left between them. The CDR3 is made up of 15 amino acids. CDR3 sequence reads: CASSSPVPGANVLTF. In DNA form, the CDR3 reads TGTGCCAGCAGTTCCCCTGTCCCGGGGGCCAACGTCCTGACTTTC. The full variable domain, with the rest looked up from reference TRBV28 and TRBJ2-6, is DVKVTQSSRYLVKRTGEKVFLECVQDMDHENMFWYRQDPGLGLRLIYFSYDVKMKEKGDIPEGYSVSREKKERFSLILESASTNQTSMYLCASSSPVPGANVLTFGAGSRLTVL.

The chain couples TRBV5-1 to TRBJ2-3; D is possibly TRBD1 or TRBD2 (5 bases each). The CDR3 runs to 15 residues. V lost 2 bases and J lost 1, with 11 bases in between. Germline CDR1 reads SGHRS; CDR2 reads YFSETQ. The chain's CDR3 is CASSLADIRTDTQYF. DNA for the CDR3: TGCGCCAGCAGCTTAGCGGACATTCGCACAGATACGCAGTATTTT.

A few counts support this clonotype. The chain is built from TRBV4-2 and TRBJ2-4, with a tentative D call TRBD1 (5 bases). Per germline, CDR1 LGHNA and CDR2 YNFKEQ. This CDR3 has 14 residues. Trimming shortened V by 1 base and J by 9 bases, and 13 bases separated the two germline ends. The DNA for the CDR3 is TGTGCCAGCAGCCAAGCGTCGCAGGGTGGCATTCAGTACTTC. This codes for CASSQASQGGIQYF.